The rows below give T cell receptor beta chains drawn from one sample of a study of blood T cell repertoires in COVID-19. Profiled with immunoSEQ multiplex PCR; TCRdb holds only in-frame clones, not every one. The sample carries under 400,000 clones, around 88% recorded once. What was sequenced was peripheral blood. Receptors were obtained from a woman in her twenties or thirties with COVID-19, enrolled during active disease. Each CDR3 is given with its conserved first and last residue. The D gene is left open where the match is weak. Only some rows state a clone size, as once, few, many or a class for expanded clones.

clone_size j_call v_call d_call cdr3_aa cdr3_nt
- TRBJ1-3 TRBV5-1 - CASSFNGGSGNTIYF TGCGCCAGCAGCTTCAACGGGGGCTCTGGAAACACCATATATTTT
- TRBJ1-2 TRBV7-6 TRBD1 CASSLQAEPTGGLFNYGYTF TGTGCCAGCAGCCTCCAGGCAGAACCGACAGGGGGGCTTTTTAACTATGGCTACACCTTC
few TRBJ1-5 TRBV11-2 TRBD1 CASSTRQGQPQHF TGTGCCAGCAGCACTAGACAGGGTCAGCCCCAGCATTTT
- TRBJ1-5 TRBV28 TRBD1 CASTSGLTGGFQPQHF TGTGCCAGCACGTCTGGATTGACAGGGGGATTTCAGCCCCAGCATTTT
- TRBJ1-1 TRBV4-3 - CASSQERGTEAFF TGCGCCAGCAGCCAAGAAAGGGGAACTGAAGCTTTCTTT
- TRBJ1-6 TRBV19 - CASSRSRENSPLHF TGTGCCAGTAGTAGGTCGAGGGAGAATTCACCCCTCCACTTT
- TRBJ1-1 TRBV19 - CASSSASGGETEAFF TGTGCCAGTAGCAGCGCTAGCGGCGGGGAGACTGAAGCTTTCTTT
few TRBJ1-2 TRBV12-3/TRBV12-4 - CASRGYGYTF TGTGCCAGCCGGGGGTATGGCTACACCTTC
- TRBJ2-1 TRBV5-1 - CASSPEGLDEQFF TGCGCCAGCAGCCCGGAGGGGTTGGATGAGCAGTTCTTC
- TRBJ1-1 TRBV3-1/TRBV3-2 TRBD1 CASSRTQGANTEAFF TGTGCCAGCAGCCGAACACAGGGGGCGAACACTGAAGCTTTCTTT
- TRBJ1-6 TRBV3-1/TRBV3-2 - CASSQVMSLSYNSPLHF TGTGCCAGCAGCCAAGTTATGAGCCTCTCCTATAATTCACCCCTCCACTTT
- TRBJ2-3 TRBV4-1 TRBD2 CATGTSGEDTQYF TGCGCCACCGGGACTAGCGGGGAAGATACGCAGTATTTT
- TRBJ2-2 TRBV19 TRBD1 CASTRQGALGELFF TGTGCCAGTACCCGACAGGGCGCTTTAGGGGAGCTGTTTTTT
- TRBJ2-5 TRBV5-1 TRBD1 CASSRDREETQYF TGCGCCAGCAGCCGGGACAGGGAAGAGACCCAGTACTTC
- TRBJ1-2 TRBV6-6 TRBD1 CASTTDRSLYGYTF TGTGCCAGCACGACGGACAGGTCGCTATATGGCTACACCTTC
- TRBJ1-1 TRBV6-2/TRBV6-3 - CASSLDNEAFF TGTGCCAGCAGCCTCGACAATGAAGCTTTCTTT
- TRBJ1-3 TRBV4-1 - CASSRQGLGGNTIYF TGCGCCAGCAGCCGGCAGGGGTTAGGGGGAAACACCATATATTTT